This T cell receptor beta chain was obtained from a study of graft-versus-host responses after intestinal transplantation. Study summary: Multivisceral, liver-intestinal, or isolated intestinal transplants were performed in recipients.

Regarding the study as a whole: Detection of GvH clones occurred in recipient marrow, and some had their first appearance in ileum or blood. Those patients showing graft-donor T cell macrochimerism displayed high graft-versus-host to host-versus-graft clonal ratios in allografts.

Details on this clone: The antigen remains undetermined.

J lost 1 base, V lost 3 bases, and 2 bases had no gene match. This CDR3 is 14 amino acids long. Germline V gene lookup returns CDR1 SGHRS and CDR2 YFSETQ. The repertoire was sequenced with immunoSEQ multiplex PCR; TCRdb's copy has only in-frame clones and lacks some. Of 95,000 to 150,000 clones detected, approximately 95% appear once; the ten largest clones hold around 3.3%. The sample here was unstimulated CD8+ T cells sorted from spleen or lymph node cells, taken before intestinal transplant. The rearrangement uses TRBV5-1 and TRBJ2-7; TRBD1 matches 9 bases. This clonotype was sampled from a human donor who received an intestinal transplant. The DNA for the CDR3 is TGCGCCAGCAGCTGGGGACAGGGTTCCTACGAGCAGTACTTC. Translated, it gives CASSWGQGSYEQYF.